This passage covers 21 T cell receptor beta chains from one sample sequenced in a study of TIL therapy for anti-PD-1-resistant metastatic lung cancer. Time point given: pre-treatment sample, taken before nivolumab and TIL therapy. Sequencing used immunoSEQ v3. Measured with immunoSEQ multiplex PCR; TCRdb has only the in-frame clones, and not every one. There are 25,000 to 35,000 clones in the sample; around two thirds occur only once, and approximately 2.5% lies in the top ten. The sequencing used blood, collected at baseline. The receptor source for this set is a woman between 25 and 85 years old with non-small cell lung cancer.

This chain joins TRBV5-1 and TRBJ2-7; D is ambiguous. V lost 4 bases and J lost 3, with 8 bases in between. Looked up from germline, CDR1 is SGHRS and CDR2 is YFSETQ. This CDR3 region has 12 residues. The DNA for the CDR3 is TGCGCCAGCAGCGGATCCTACTACGAGCAGTACTTC. This gives the protein CASSGSYYEQYF.

This chain joins TRBV5-4 and TRBJ2-7; 9 positions agree with TRBD2. J lost 6 bases, V lost 2 bases, and 6 bases had no gene match. The CDR3 runs to 14 residues. Germline V gene sequence: CDR1 SGHNT, CDR2 YYREEE (reference sequence). The CDR3 protein is CASSFGLAMGEQYF. The CDR3 bases are TGTGCCAGCAGCTTCGGACTAGCGATGGGCGAGCAGTACTTC.

By proportion, this clone is medium-sized. The chain carries TRBV19 and TRBJ1-2; D ambiguous. The CDR3 is 12 amino acids. CDR1 and CDR2 from the germline V gene are LNHDA and SQIVND (reference sequence). V lost 3 bases and J 5 bases, leaving 7 bases between the germline ends. In DNA, the CDR3 is TGTGCCAGTAGTATCTCGGTTTATGGCTACACCTTC. Translation gives CASSISVYGYTF.

V gene TRBV28 combines with J gene TRBJ2-7, with 7 positions matching TRBD2. Looked up from germline, CDR1 is MDHEN and CDR2 is SYDVKM. The CDR3 totals 13 residues. V gave up 7 bases and J gave up 3 bases; unmatched junction bases: 6. The CDR3 nucleotides read TGTGCCAGCATAGCGGGCGTCTACTACGAGCAGTACTTC. Its translation: CASIAGVYYEQYF.

This chain connects TRBV29-1 to TRBJ2-3; 14 bases match TRBD2. Trimming cost V 5 bases and J 3 bases; bases outside gene matches: 4. There are 15 residues in the CDR3. CDR1 is SQVTM, CDR2 ANQGSEA, per germline. The CDR3 sequence is CSVRGTSGRTDTQYF. The CDR3 DNA reads TGCAGCGTTAGGGGGACTAGCGGGAGAACAGATACGCAGTATTTT.

The chain links TRBV14 to TRBJ2-1, with 12 bases lining up with TRBD2. CDR1 SGHDN and CDR2 FVKESK come from the germline V gene. There are 16 residues in the CDR3. Germline trimming cut 4 bases from V and 5 bases from J; bases unmatched to any gene: 6. CDR3 protein: CASSPTSGRIHNEQFF. In nucleotides, the CDR3 is TGTGCCAGCAGCCCGACTAGCGGGAGAATCCACAATGAGCAGTTCTTC.

This clone was detected a few times. The CDR3 loop reads CASSLDEGTYEQYF. DNA for the CDR3: TGTGCCAGCAGCTTAGATGAGGGTACCTACGAGCAGTACTTC. The chain has TRBV7-8 and TRBJ2-7, with a tentative D call TRBD2 (5 bases). V lost 1 base and J lost 2, with 9 bases in between. Looked up from germline, CDR1 is SGHVS and CDR2 is FQNEAQ. The length of the CDR3 is 14 residues.

This clone has a single count. The rearrangement joins TRBV6-1 to TRBJ1-2, with D hard to call. The CDR3 runs to 11 residues. With 2 bases removed from V and 10 bases from J, the gap between germline ends came to 8 bases. Per the germline V gene, CDR1 is MNHNS and CDR2 is SASEGT. The CDR3 loop is CASSETRPYTF. The CDR3 DNA reads as TGTGCCAGCAGTGAAACCAGGCCCTACACCTTC.

The V and J genes are TRBV19 and TRBJ1-1, with TRBD1 as a possible D gene (5 bases). V lost 1 base and J lost 7, with 10 bases in between. The CDR3 has 13 residues. Germline-derived CDR1 and CDR2 are LNHDA and SQIVND (reference sequence). As DNA, the CDR3 is TGTGCCAGTAGTATAGCAAGGGACTATGAAGCTTTCTTT. Translation: CASSIARDYEAFF.

The chain uses TRBV6-5 and TRBJ2-7; the match to TRBD2 covers 9 bases. Per germline, CDR1 MNHEY and CDR2 SVGAGI. Losses at the gene ends were 0 bases for V and 6 bases for J; bases not matched to a gene: 3. This CDR3 spans 14 amino acids. The CDR3 DNA reads as TGTGCCAGCAGTTACTCGCCTAGCGGGATCGAGCAGTACTTC. This encodes CASSYSPSGIEQYF.

The chain carries TRBV11-2 and TRBJ2-5; a weak D match, TRBD2 (6 bases). Trimming cost V 5 bases and J 7 bases, with 17 bases left between them. Germline CDR1 SGHAT, CDR2 FQNNGV. This CDR3 is 14 amino acids long. CDR3 in DNA: TGTGCCAGCAGCCCCCTCTGGGGGGAAGGGACCCAGTACTTC. It encodes CASSPLWGEGTQYF.

The chain is built from TRBV21-1 and TRBJ2-7; TRBD1, the table's D call, was not compared with the DNA. TRBV21-1 is listed as a pseudogene. The CDR3 spans 12 residues. CDR3 sequence (DNA): TGTGCCAGCAGCAAACAATCCTACGAGCAGTACTTC. Translated: CASSKQSYEQYF.

In this sample, this clone turned up once. The chain is built from TRBV4-1 and TRBJ1-4, with D unclear. The CDR3 has 16 amino acids. V dropped 0 bases and J dropped 0 bases, with 8 bases sitting between them. Per germline, CDR1 MGHRA and CDR2 YSYEKL. The CDR3 DNA is TGCGCCAGCAGCCAAGAGAGGGCATCAACTAATGAAAAACTGTTTTTT. The encoded protein is CASSQERASTNEKLFF.

This clone was recorded a few times. The chain links TRBV7-2 to TRBJ2-2; D is unresolved. Per the germline V gene, CDR1 is SGHTA and CDR2 is FQGNSA. Trimming cost V 1 base and J 8 bases, with 11 bases left between them. The CDR3 covers 14 residues. The CDR3 is CASSLGYGSGELFF. CDR3 DNA: TGTGCCAGCAGCTTAGGCTACGGATCTGGGGAGCTGTTTTTT. The full variable domain, in which reference TRBV7-2 and TRBJ2-2 provide the parts outside the CDR3, is GAGVSQSPSNKVTEKGKDVELRCDPISGHTALYWYRQSLGQGLEFLIYFQGNSAPDKSGLPSDRFSAERTGGSVSTLTIQRTQQEDSAVYLCASSLGYGSGELFFGEGSRLTVL.

The chain links TRBV6-1 to TRBJ2-7; 8 bases align to TRBD2. This CDR3 is built from 14 residues. CDR1 and CDR2 (germline): MNHNS, SASEGT. Unmatched junction bases numbered 5, after V lost 5 bases and J lost 2 bases. The CDR3 DNA reads as TGTGCCAGCAGTCCTCGGGAGGGAGCCTACGAGCAGTACTTC. Translating it yields CASSPREGAYEQYF.

This clone came up a few times. The rearrangement uses TRBV19 and TRBJ2-3; possible D gene TRBD2, 6 bases. V was clipped by 6 bases and J by 6 bases, with 13 bases between them. The CDR3 sequence is 13 residues long. Germline lookup yields CDR1 LNHDA and CDR2 SQIVND (reference sequence). The CDR3 spells CASSLGLPDTQYF. Here the CDR3 DNA reads TGTGCCAGTAGCTTGGGACTTCCTGATACGCAGTATTTT.

This clone was seen only a few times. The rearrangement joins TRBV6-5 to TRBJ2-1; 10 bases fit TRBD2. CDR3 size: 14 residues. V trimming: 3 bases; J trimming: 4 bases; junction bases outside the gene matches: 0. Germline V lookup: CDR1 MNHEY, CDR2 SVGAGI. CDR3 nucleotide sequence: TGTGCCAGCAGTTATAGCGGGAGGTACAATGAGCAGTTCTTC. This sequence encodes CASSYSGRYNEQFF.

The genes are TRBV7-2 and TRBJ2-1, with 7 bases aligning to TRBD2. CDR1 is SGHTA, CDR2 FQGNSA, per germline. The V segment lost 3 bases and the J segment 7 bases; nucleotides outside the gene matches: 9. This CDR3 region has 15 residues. Here the CDR3 DNA reads TGTGCCAGCAGCTTCTTTGCGGGAGTTGGGAATGAGCAGTTCTTC. Translated: CASSFFAGVGNEQFF.

This chain uses TRBV27 with TRBJ2-7, with D possibly being TRBD2 (6 bases). With 6 bases removed from V and 6 bases from J, the gap between germline ends came to 15 bases. CDR3 length: 13 amino acids. Germline CDR1 and CDR2: MNHEY and SMNVEV (reference sequence). CDR3 sequence (DNA): TGTGCCAGCAGGGACTACACCGGGGGCGAGCAGTACTTC. Translation gives CASRDYTGGEQYF.

The chain uses TRBV11-3 and TRBJ1-1, with 7 bases matching TRBD1. Trimming took 5 bases from V and 4 from J; bases not matched to a gene: 4. Germline V gene sequence: CDR1 SGHNT, CDR2 YENEEA. The CDR3 contains 13 residues. The CDR3, as DNA: TGTGCCAGCAGCCGTAGGACAGGCACTGAAGCTTTCTTT. Translating it yields CASSRRTGTEAFF.

This clone was counted once. This chain uses TRBV6-1 with TRBJ1-1, with no clear D. V lost 3 bases and J 8 bases, leaving 7 bases between the germline ends. The CDR3 covers 11 residues. The germline CDR1 and CDR2 sequences are MNHNS and SASEGT. The CDR3 DNA is TGTGCCAGCAGTGATTGGCTCGAAGCTTTCTTT. Residues: CASSDWLEAFF.